The 19 T cell receptor beta chains given below trace back to one sample, sequenced in a study of CD8+ T cells in alopecia areata (dated by TCRdb to about 2018). Libraries came from the immunoSEQ multiplex PCR assay. RNA was extracted from all samples and reverse transcribed into cDNA, which served as template for TCR sequencing. Not all clones reach the TCRdb copy of this immuneACCESS table, which keeps in-frame sequences only. Checked studies attribute under half of the gap to unresolved V genes and leave the rest unexplained. The sample table contains about 200,000 clones; only one count was recorded for 56% of them. The top ten clonotypes cover roughly 5.3% of the sample. Source material: CD8+ T cells sorted from blood. The receptors originated from a human donor in good health.

This clone was picked up a small number of times. The V call is TRBV14, the J call TRBJ1-1, with a tentative D call TRBD1 (5 bases). CDR3 length: 15 residues. V was shortened by 0 bases and J by 1 base, with 9 bases between the two germline ends. Germline values: CDR1 SGHDN, CDR2 FVKESK. CDR3 DNA: TGTGCCAGCAGCCAAGAACTTACAGGGAACACTGAAGCTTTCTTT. It encodes CASSQELTGNTEAFF.

The chain has TRBV9 and TRBJ2-2, with D possibly TRBD1 on 5 matching bases. The CDR3 consists of 13 residues. Germline V gene lookup returns CDR1 SGDLS and CDR2 YYNGEE. Between the trimmed V and J ends, which lost 0 bases and 7 bases, there was a span of 7 bases. This CDR3 is CASSVVQGGELFF. As DNA, the CDR3 is TGTGCCAGCAGCGTAGTGCAGGGCGGGGAGCTGTTTTTT.

This sequence joins TRBV4-2 and TRBJ2-2; D remains unclear. Germline CDR1 is LGHNA and CDR2 is YNFKEQ. This CDR3 region has 15 residues. V dropped 0 bases and J dropped 4 bases, with 9 bases sitting between them. CDR3 in amino acids: CASSQEGSFTGELFF. The CDR3 coding sequence is TGTGCCAGCAGCCAAGAGGGCTCTTTCACCGGGGAGCTGTTTTTT.

This chain links TRBV5-8 with TRBJ2-7; the D is unclear. Per the germline V gene, CDR1 is SGHTS and CDR2 is YDEGEE. The CDR3 has 12 residues. Trimming stripped 0 bases from V and 5 bases from J, with 6 bases between. As DNA, the CDR3 is TGTGCCAGCAGCTTGGGCCTTAACGAGCAGTACTTC. Residues: CASSLGLNEQYF.

Only one count was recorded for this clone. The chain combines TRBV4-1 with TRBJ1-6; 9 bases align to TRBD1. The CDR3 spans 15 residues. Germline CDR1 reads MGHRA; CDR2 reads YSYEKL. V shed 1 base, J shed 9 bases, and the junction held 4 bases outside the gene matches. CDR3: CASSQGTGAGSPLHF. The CDR3 DNA follows: TGCGCCAGCAGCCAAGGGACAGGGGCGGGTTCACCCCTCCACTTT.

This CDR3 is CASSLESSMNTEAFF. The CDR3 region has the DNA TGCGCCAGCAGCTTGGAGAGCAGCATGAACACTGAAGCTTTCTTT. The rearrangement links TRBV5-1 to TRBJ1-1; no clear D gene. The CDR3 runs 15 residues. V was clipped by 0 bases and J by 0 bases, with 9 bases between them. The V gene's germline CDR1 is SGHRS and CDR2 YFSETQ.

The rearrangement uses TRBV7-9 and TRBJ1-1; 8 bases are a match to TRBD1. V lost 5 bases to trimming and J lost 8 bases; unmatched junction nucleotides: 4. The CDR3 spans 12 residues. Looked up from germline, CDR1 is SEHNR and CDR2 is FQNEAQ (reference sequence). CDR3 nucleotides: TGTGCCAGCAGCGCCTGGGACAGGGAAGCTTTCTTT. Translated: CASSAWDREAFF. Using reference TRBV7-9 and TRBJ1-1 for the parts outside the CDR3, the full variable domain is DTGVSQNPRHKITKRGQNVTFRCDPISEHNRLYWYRQTLGQGPEFLTYFQNEAQLEKSRLLSDRFSAERPKGSFSTLEIQRTEQGDSAMYLCASSAWDREAFFGQGTRLTVV.

This sequence joins TRBV6-1 and TRBJ1-2; D possibly corresponds to TRBD1 (5 bases). This CDR3 spans 13 amino acids. From germline, CDR1 is MNHNS and CDR2 SASEGT. V gave up 5 bases and J gave up 4 bases, with 11 bases separating them. This CDR3 is CASSRTLVYGYTF. The CDR3 DNA sequence: TGTGCCAGCAGTCGGACATTGGTCTATGGCTACACCTTC.

The chain uses TRBV2 and TRBJ1-1; D perhaps matches TRBD1 (6 bases). The CDR3 totals 14 residues. Trimming removed 4 bases at V and 4 bases at J, with 13 bases between. Germline V gene sequence: CDR1 SNHLY, CDR2 FYNNEI. CDR3 in amino acids: CASSGGGARTEAFF. CDR3 sequence (DNA): TGTGCCAGCAGTGGTGGGGGGGCTCGCACTGAAGCTTTCTTT.

The rearrangement links TRBV13 to TRBJ2-7; 7 positions match TRBD2. The CDR3 contains 12 residues. Trimming took 8 bases from V and 5 from J; bases not matched to a gene: 6. CDR1 PRHDT and CDR2 FYEKMQ come from the germline V gene (reference sequence). CDR3 nucleotide sequence: TGTGCCAGCGGCGGGGGTAACAACGAGCAGTACTTC. It translates to CASGGGNNEQYF.

This clone has a single count. V and J are TRBV28 and TRBJ1-2, with a weak D call TRBD1 (5 bases). This CDR3 is 12 amino acids long. V was trimmed by 6 bases and J by 12 bases, leaving 17 bases between them. The germline V gene encodes CDR1 MDHEN and CDR2 SYDVKM. DNA for the CDR3: TGTGCCAGCAGCCGAGCGGGACGGACGAACACCTTC. Its translation is CASSRAGRTNTF.

The gene calls are TRBV5-6 and TRBJ1-2, with 9 nucleotides matching TRBD1. Germline V gene lookup returns CDR1 SGHDT and CDR2 YYEEEE. The CDR3 totals 16 residues. After removal of 6 bases from V and 4 bases from J, the junction contained 13 bases not matched to a gene. The CDR3 region has the DNA TGTGCCAGCATCCCCCGGGACAGGGTGTACGGCTATGGCTACACCTTC. It specifies CASIPRDRVYGYGYTF.

The chain recombines TRBV5-8 with TRBJ1-1, with unresolved D. Deletions cut 4 bases from V and 6 bases from J, with 16 bases between. From germline, CDR1 is SGHTS and CDR2 YDEGEE. The CDR3 runs to 14 residues. The CDR3 loop is CASSPRDTDAEAFF. DNA for the CDR3: TGTGCCAGCAGCCCGAGGGATACTGATGCTGAAGCTTTCTTT.

The chain joins TRBV13 to TRBJ2-2; D is ambiguous. The CDR3 extends over 11 amino acids. CDR1 and CDR2 from the germline V gene are PRHDT and FYEKMQ (reference sequence). The germline V and J ends were trimmed by 11 bases and 2 bases, with 6 bases remaining between them. This CDR3 is CASSNTGELFF. DNA for the CDR3: TGTGCCTCCTCAAACACCGGGGAGCTGTTTTTT.

The chain has TRBV7-3 and TRBJ1-2; TRBD1 might be the D (5 bases). The V gene's germline CDR1 is SGHTA and CDR2 FQGTGA. The V end was cut by 5 bases, the J end by 7 bases, with 14 bases between. There are 13 residues in the CDR3. CDR3 sequence reads: CASSPQGGFGYTF. CDR3 nucleotides: TGTGCCAGCAGCCCCCAGGGAGGGTTTGGCTACACCTTC.

The V and J genes are TRBV7-9 and TRBJ1-2; tentatively, D is TRBD1 (6 bases). The length of the CDR3 is 14 residues. Trimming left V 0 bases short and J 4 bases short, with 9 bases between. Germline-derived CDR1 and CDR2 are SEHNR and FQNEAQ (reference sequence). The CDR3 DNA reads as TGTGCCAGCAGCTTAGCGGGGGGCAGCTATGGCTACACCTTC. Amino acid sequence: CASSLAGGSYGYTF.

This chain connects TRBV11-2 to TRBJ2-7, with TRBD2 matching over 9 bases. V lost 6 bases and J lost 2; bases outside the gene matches: 8. CDR1 is SGHAT and CDR2 is FQNNGV in the germline V gene. The length of the CDR3 is 15 residues. The DNA for the CDR3 is TGTGCCAGCAGTGATATTAGCGGGGGCGCCTACGAGCAGTACTTC. Protein: CASSDISGGAYEQYF.

A single count supports this clone. The J gene is TRBJ2-3, the V gene TRBV29-1; no clear D. CDR1 is SQVTM and CDR2 is ANQGSEA in the germline V gene. With 6 bases removed from V and 3 bases from J, the gap between germline ends came to 19 bases. The CDR3 length is 15 residues. This chain's CDR3 is CSVPNIWVGTDTQYF. The CDR3 nucleotides read TGCAGCGTCCCTAACATCTGGGTTGGGACAGATACGCAGTATTTT.

This clone was seen a handful of times. Additional DNA sequences in this sample encode the identical CDR3. This chain uses TRBV29-1 with TRBJ2-7, with TRBD1 matching over 7 bases. Germline assignment: CDR1 SQVTM and CDR2 ANQGSEA. The CDR3 loop spans 13 amino acids. The V and J ends lost 0 bases and 1 base, in that order; junction bases with no gene match: 0. CDR3 sequence: CSVEDRGSYEQYF. In DNA, the CDR3 is TGCAGCGTTGAAGACAGGGGGTCCTACGAGCAGTACTTC.